The source of this TCR beta chain is a study of T-cell memory formation after mild COVID-19. TCRdb recomputed calls from the 5' RACE reads with MiXCR, one row per CDR3 protein. The table has 200,000 to 250,000 distinct CDR3 sequences, 27% seen once; the top ten hold about an eighth. This TCR came from an adult woman who had mild COVID-19 (a few samples of this study predate the infection). Cell type and time point are not known. The sample taken for sequencing was PBMCs or a T cell subset sorted from them (not recorded which).

The CDR3 is CASSQGNTYEQYF. The CDR3 DNA follows: TGTGCCAGCAGCCAAGGTAATACCTACGAGCAGTACTTC. This chain uses TRBV3-1 with TRBJ2-7; D gene unclear. This CDR3 region has 13 residues. Germline values: CDR1 LGHDT, CDR2 YNNKEL (reference sequence). Trimming shortened V by 1 base and J by 2 bases, and 6 bases separated the two germline ends.